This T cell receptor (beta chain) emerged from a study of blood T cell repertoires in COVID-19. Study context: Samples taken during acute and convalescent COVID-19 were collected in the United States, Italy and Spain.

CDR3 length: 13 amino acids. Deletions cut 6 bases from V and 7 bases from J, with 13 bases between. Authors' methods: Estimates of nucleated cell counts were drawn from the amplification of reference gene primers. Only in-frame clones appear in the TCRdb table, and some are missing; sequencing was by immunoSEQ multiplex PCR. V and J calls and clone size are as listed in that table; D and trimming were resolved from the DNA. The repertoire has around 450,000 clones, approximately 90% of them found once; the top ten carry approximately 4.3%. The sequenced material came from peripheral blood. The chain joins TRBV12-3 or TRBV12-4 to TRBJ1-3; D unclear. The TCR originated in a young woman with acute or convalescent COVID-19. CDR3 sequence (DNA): TGTGCCAGCAGAGCGAAAGCCGGGAACACCATATATTTT. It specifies CASRAKAGNTIYF.